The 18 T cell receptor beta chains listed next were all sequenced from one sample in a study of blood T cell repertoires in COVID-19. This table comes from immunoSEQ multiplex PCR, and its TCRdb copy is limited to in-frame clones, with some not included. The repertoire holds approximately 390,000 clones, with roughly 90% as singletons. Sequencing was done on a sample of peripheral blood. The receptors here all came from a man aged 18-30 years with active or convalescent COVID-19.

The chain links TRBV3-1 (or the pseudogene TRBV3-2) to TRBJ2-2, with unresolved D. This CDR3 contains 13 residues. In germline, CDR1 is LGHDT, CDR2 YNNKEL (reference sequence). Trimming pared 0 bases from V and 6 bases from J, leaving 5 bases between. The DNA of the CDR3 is TGTGCCAGCAGCCAAGACCGGGCCGGGGAGCTGTTTTTT. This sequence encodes CASSQDRAGELFF.

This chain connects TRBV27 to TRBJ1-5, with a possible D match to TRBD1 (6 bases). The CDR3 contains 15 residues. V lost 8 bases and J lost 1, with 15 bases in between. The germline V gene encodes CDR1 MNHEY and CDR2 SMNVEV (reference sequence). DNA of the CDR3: TGTGCCAGCGGATGGGCAGGGGTAAGCAATCAGCCCCAGCATTTT. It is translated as CASGWAGVSNQPQHF.

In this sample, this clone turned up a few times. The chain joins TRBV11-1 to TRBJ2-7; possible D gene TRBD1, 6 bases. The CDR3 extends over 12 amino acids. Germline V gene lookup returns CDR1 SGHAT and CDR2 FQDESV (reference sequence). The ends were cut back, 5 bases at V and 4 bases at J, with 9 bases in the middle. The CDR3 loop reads CASSPTGYEQYF. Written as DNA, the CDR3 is TGTGCCAGCAGCCCAACAGGGTACGAGCAGTACTTC. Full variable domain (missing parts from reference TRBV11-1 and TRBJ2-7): EAEVAQSPRYKITEKSQAVAFWCDPISGHATLYWYRQILGQGPELLVQFQDESVVDDSQLPKDRFSAERLKGVDSTLKIQPAELGDSAMYLCASSPTGYEQYFGPGTRLTVT.

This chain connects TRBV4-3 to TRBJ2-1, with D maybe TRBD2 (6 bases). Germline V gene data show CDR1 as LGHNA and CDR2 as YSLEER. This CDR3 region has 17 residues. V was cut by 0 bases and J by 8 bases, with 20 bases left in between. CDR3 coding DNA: TGCGCCAGCAGCCAAGACCCAGCGGGTCAAATCGCGGATGAGCAGTTCTTC. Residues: CASSQDPAGQIADEQFF.

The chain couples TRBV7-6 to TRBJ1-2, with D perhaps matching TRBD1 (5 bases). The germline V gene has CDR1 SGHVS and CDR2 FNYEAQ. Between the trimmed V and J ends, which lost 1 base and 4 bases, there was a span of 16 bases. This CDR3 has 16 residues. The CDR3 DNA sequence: TGTGCCAGCAGCTTAGGAGGGACTCAACACTCCTATGGCTACACCTTC. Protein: CASSLGGTQHSYGYTF.

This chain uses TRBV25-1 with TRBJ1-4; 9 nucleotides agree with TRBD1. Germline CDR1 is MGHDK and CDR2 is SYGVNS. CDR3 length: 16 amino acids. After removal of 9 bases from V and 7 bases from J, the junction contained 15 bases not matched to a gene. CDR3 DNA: TGTGCCAGACGGATTCGGGGTACAGGGGGCTTTGAAAAACTGTTTTTT. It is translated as CARRIRGTGGFEKLFF. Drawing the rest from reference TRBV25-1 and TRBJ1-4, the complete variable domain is EADIYQTPRYLVIGTGKKITLECSQTMGHDKMYWYQQDPGMELHLIHYSYGVNSTEKGDLSSESTVSRIRTEHFPLTLESARPSHTSQYLCARRIRGTGGFEKLFFGSGTQLSVL.

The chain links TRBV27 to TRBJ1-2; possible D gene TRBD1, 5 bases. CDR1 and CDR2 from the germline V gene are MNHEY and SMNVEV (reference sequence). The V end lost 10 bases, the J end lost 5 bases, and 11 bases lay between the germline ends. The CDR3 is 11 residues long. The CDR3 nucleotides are TGTGCCACCACTGGGGGGTATGGCTACACCTTC. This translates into CATTGGYGYTF.

The CDR3: CASSDGQGAYEQYF. The CDR3 nucleotides read TGTGCCAGCAGTGATGGACAGGGCGCCTACGAGCAGTACTTC. The chain joins TRBV6-1 to TRBJ2-7; 8 nucleotides match TRBD1. From germline, CDR1 is MNHNS and CDR2 SASEGT. This CDR3 spans 14 amino acids. The junction had 3 bases not matched to a gene; V was cut back by 3 bases and J by 2 bases.

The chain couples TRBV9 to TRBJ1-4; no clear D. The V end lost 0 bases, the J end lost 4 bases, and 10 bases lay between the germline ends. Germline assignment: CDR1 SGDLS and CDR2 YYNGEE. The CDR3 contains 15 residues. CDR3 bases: TGTGCCAGCAGCGTAGCAGGATCGGTTAATGAAAAACTGTTTTTT. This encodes CASSVAGSVNEKLFF. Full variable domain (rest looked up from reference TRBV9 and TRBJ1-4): DSGVTQTPKHLITATGQRVTLRCSPRSGDLSVYWYQQSLDQGLQFLIQYYNGEERAKGNILERFSAQQFPDLHSELNLSSLELGDSALYFCASSVAGSVNEKLFFGSGTQLSVL.

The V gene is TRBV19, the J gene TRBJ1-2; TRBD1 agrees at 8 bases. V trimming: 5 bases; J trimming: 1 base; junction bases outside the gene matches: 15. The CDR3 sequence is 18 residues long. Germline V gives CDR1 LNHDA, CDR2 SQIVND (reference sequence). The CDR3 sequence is CASSPHAGGAANNYGYTF. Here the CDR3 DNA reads TGTGCCAGTAGTCCTCATGCAGGGGGCGCAGCCAATAACTATGGCTACACCTTC.

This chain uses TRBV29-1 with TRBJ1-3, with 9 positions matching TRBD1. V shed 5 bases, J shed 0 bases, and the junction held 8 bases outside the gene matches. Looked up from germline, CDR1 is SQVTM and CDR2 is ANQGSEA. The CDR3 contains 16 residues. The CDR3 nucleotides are TGCAGCGTTTGGATACAGGGGGCACACTCTGGAAACACCATATATTTT. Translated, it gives CSVWIQGAHSGNTIYF.

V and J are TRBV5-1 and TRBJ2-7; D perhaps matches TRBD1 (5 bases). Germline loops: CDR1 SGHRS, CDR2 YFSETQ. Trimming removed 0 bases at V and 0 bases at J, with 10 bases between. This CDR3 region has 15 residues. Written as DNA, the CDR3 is TGCGCCAGCAGCTTGGAGGGGCCTAGCTCCTACGAGCAGTACTTC. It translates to CASSLEGPSSYEQYF.

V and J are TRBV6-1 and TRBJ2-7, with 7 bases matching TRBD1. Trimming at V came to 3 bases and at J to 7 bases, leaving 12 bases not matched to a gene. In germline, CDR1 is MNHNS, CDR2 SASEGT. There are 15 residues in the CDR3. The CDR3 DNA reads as TGTGCCAGCAGTGACCTACAGGGGCCGTTTGGAGAGCAGTACTTC. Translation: CASSDLQGPFGEQYF.

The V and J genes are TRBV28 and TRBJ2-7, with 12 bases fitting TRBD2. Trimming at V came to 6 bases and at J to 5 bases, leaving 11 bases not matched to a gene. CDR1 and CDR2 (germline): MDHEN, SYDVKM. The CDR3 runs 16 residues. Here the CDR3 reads CASSYAQTSGSHEQYF. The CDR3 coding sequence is TGTGCCAGCAGCTATGCCCAGACTAGCGGGAGTCACGAGCAGTACTTC.

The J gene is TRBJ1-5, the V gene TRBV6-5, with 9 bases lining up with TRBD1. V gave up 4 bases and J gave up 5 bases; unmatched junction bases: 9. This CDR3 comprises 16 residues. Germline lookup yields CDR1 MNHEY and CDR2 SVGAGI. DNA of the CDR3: TGTGCCAGCAGTTCACGGACAGGGGATTTGTATCAGCCCCAGCATTTT. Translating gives CASSSRTGDLYQPQHF.

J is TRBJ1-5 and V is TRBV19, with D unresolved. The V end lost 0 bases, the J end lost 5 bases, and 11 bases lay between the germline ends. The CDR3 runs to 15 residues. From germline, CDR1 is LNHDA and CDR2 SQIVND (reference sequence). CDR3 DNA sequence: TGTGCCAGTAGTATAGACAGTTCCCGGGATCAGCCCCAGCATTTT. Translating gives CASSIDSSRDQPQHF.

The chain's CDR3 is CASSTSGTGFYEQYF. The CDR3 DNA reads as TGTGCCAGCAGCACGTCCGGGACAGGGTTCTACGAGCAGTACTTC. The rearrangement joins TRBV9 to TRBJ2-7; TRBD1 matches 9 bases. CDR3 length equals 15 residues. The ends lost 4 bases at V and 3 bases at J; junction bases unmatched: 8. The germline V gene encodes CDR1 SGDLS and CDR2 YYNGEE.

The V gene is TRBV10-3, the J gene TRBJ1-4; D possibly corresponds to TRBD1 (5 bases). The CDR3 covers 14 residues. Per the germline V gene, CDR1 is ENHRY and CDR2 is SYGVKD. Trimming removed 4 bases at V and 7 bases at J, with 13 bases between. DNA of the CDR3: TGTGCCATCAGTGGGCAGGGCTTGGGTGAAAAACTGTTTTTT. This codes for CAISGQGLGEKLFF.